The source of this T cell receptor beta chain is a study of blood T cell repertoires in COVID-19. Study-level information: Sources were T cells, B-cell-depleted T cells, or PBMCs; the material itself was cDNA or gDNA.

Germline loops: CDR1 SGHVS, CDR2 FNYEAQ. The ends lost 5 bases at V and 6 bases at J; junction bases unmatched: 12. The CDR3 runs to 16 residues. Per the original data handling: Estimation of nucleated cell counts was performed using reference gene primer amplification. The protocol was immunoSEQ multiplex PCR, while the TCRdb copy is restricted to in-frame clones and leaves out a portion. Clonal size and the V and J genes are those of that table, whereas D and trimming came from the DNA. The sample yields approximately 250,000 clones, approximately 85% seen once. Seattle enrolled patients during active infection and tracked them longitudinally.

V is TRBV7-6 and J is TRBJ2-2; 7 bases are a match to TRBD1. The sample taken for sequencing was peripheral blood. The TCR sequence derives from a man aged 45-60 years with COVID-19, enrolled during active disease. This chain's CDR3 is CASSPAGTEGPGELFF. CDR3 nucleotide sequence: TGTGCCAGCAGCCCCGCCGGGACAGAGGGTCCCGGGGAGCTGTTTTTT.